This T cell receptor beta chain appears in the sequencing data of a study of blood T cells in healthy people across ages (dated by TCRdb to 2014 to 2015). Study-level background: In model experiments, template switching captured roughly one uniquely barcoded TCR beta cDNA molecule for every two T cells. To avoid experimental bias, donors of different ages were randomly spread across the sequencing lanes. Four age groups were formed from the donors: young (average approximately 15 years), middle-aged (around 39), aged (roughly 58) and long-lived (82). Using the same blood draw, the study looked at two additional independent replicas of 1 million unique cDNA reads for two donors, one aged 18 to 30 and the other aged 80 or older. Using deep sequencing normalized with unique cDNA molecular identifiers, the study measured how TCR beta repertoire diversity changes with age.

Library preparation used 5' RACE. Instrument used: Illumina HiSeq 2500. A second PCR of about 7 to 12 cycles was run with a J-beta primer mix and a sample-barcoded 5' primer. Each TCR beta cDNA molecule received a unique molecular identifier from a template-switch 5' adaptor carrying 12 random nucleotides. At least 2.5 million CDR3-containing paired-end reads were obtained from each sample. First-strand cDNA synthesis was performed from all RNA using the Mint cDNA synthesis kit, with priming by a TRBC-specific oligonucleotide. Following uracil-DNA glycosylase treatment, a first 18-cycle PCR with universal primers M1SS and BC2_uni_R was performed on all cDNA. Under the source paper's analysis protocol: For normalization, 1 million high-quality reads, each with a distinct molecular identifier, were randomly selected from each sample. Instead of being binned into consensus sequences, reads that shared molecular identifiers were thrown out. MiTCR, with a Q25 quality threshold and the strictest error-elimination algorithm, was used for CDR3 identification, clonotype clustering and error correction. A nonparametric unseen species model with Euler transformation was used to estimate lower-bound total TCR beta diversity. TCRdb cleaned the public reads at Q25 with fastp, built clones with MiXCR and kept in-frame beta chains. Identical CDR3 protein sequences are pooled into one entry, listed with their most common genes and DNA. The V and J calls reflect TCRdb's pipeline rather than the authors' work. This sample holds roughly 1.4 million distinct CDR3 sequences; almost 60% were observed only once. The ten biggest clones cover roughly 6.3% of the sample.

This clonotype was observed a few times. Its antigen is still unknown. Base quality data are lacking; no much larger clone is found one base away. Here is what the overall study found, with its caveats: Bulk unsorted PBMC profiling prevented conclusive comparison of naive and antigen-experienced compartments. Total diversity estimates from one million sequenced T cells were considered lower bounds and underestimates. Donor CMV infection status was unknown, potentially confounding age-related changes in expanded clonotypes. As age increased, observed TCR beta diversity per million T cells dropped in a roughly linear way, and a significant reduction was already evident by age 40. A strong correlation was found between observed TCR beta diversity and the percentage of naive T cells measured by flow cytometry. Compared with the aged group, the long-lived group had more naive CD4+ T cells, fewer expanded clones and increased TCR diversity, suggesting age selection.

The germline V gene sets CDR1 to SQVTM and CDR2 to ANQGSEA. The CDR3 goes from the cysteine to the phenylalanine over 13 residues. Only the CDR3 region is kept as DNA, spanning 39 bases read in frame from base 1. Systemically healthy Caucasian individuals from Russia, 39 in total and aged about 6 to 100 years, were included as donors. Each donor gave around 9.8 milliliters of peripheral blood, collected into EDTA-treated Vacutainer tubes. Ficoll-Paque density-gradient centrifugation was used to isolate PBMCs, with at least 7 million per sample. Trizol reagent was used to extract total RNA from PBMCs, with at least 5 micrograms per sample. For every donor, an aliquot of PBMCs went through flow cytometry to measure the percentages of naive CD45RAhigh/CD27high T cells.

The sequence was obtained from a man younger than 35 in good health. This chain is built from TRBV29-1 and TRBJ2-4; 10 bases in the junction line up with TRBD1. The J call is doubtful: the DNA matches TRBJ2-7 better. The sequencing input was blood. The DNA reads as follows: TGCAGCGTCATGACAGGGGGCCCCTACGAGCAGTACTTC. Its protein reads: CSVMTGGPYEQYF.